This paragraph covers one TCR beta chain sequence. An end of the junction differs from the germline gene, which may be a read error. This sample stems from a study of cytomegalovirus exposure and HLA in healthy donors. Germline lookup yields CDR1 SGHTA and CDR2 FQGNSA. CDR3 size: 13 residues. PCR employed 60 Vbeta and 13 Jbeta primers. TCRdb's copy holds only in-frame clones and misses some; the assay was immunoSEQ multiplex PCR. This sample's table has about 130,000 clones. This sequence joins TRBV7-2 and TRBJ2-1; 9 nucleotides align to TRBD2. Material for sequencing was PBMCs. The receptor comes from a man between 18 and 29 years old in good health and CMV-seronegative. As DNA, the CDR3 is TGTGCCAGCAGCCAAATACTAGCGGGTGTTGTTGTCTTC. Its protein product is CASSQILAGVVVF.